A single sample is the source of the 3 T cell receptor beta chains below, sequenced in a study of B cell selection in AIRE deficiency. The sorted conventional CD4 T cells were gated as CD4+CD127+. Libraries were prepared by immunoSEQ multiplex PCR; TCRdb keeps only in-frame clonotypes and omits some of them. The sample lists under 30,000 clones; approximately 96% were seen once. Sequenced input: CD4+CD127+ conventional T cells sorted from PBMCs. The origin of the receptors is a human donor in good health.

Written as DNA, the CDR3 is TGCAGCGTAGGCGTCTCCTACGAGCAGTACTTC. It is translated as CSVGVSYEQYF. The rearrangement uses TRBV29-1 and TRBJ2-7; no clear D. CDR3 length equals 11 residues. The germline V gene encodes CDR1 SQVTM and CDR2 ANQGSEA. V was shortened by 6 bases and J by 0 bases, with 6 bases between the two germline ends.

This chain connects TRBV4-1 to TRBJ1-2; 7 bases map to TRBD1. CDR3 size: 15 residues. Germline V gene data show CDR1 as MGHRA and CDR2 as YSYEKL. With 6 bases clipped from V and 4 bases from J, the junction kept 11 bases outside the gene matches. The chain's CDR3 is CASSQEETGVYGYTF. As DNA, the CDR3 is TGCGCCAGCAGTCAGGAGGAAACAGGGGTCTATGGCTACACCTTC.

This chain uses TRBV30 with TRBJ2-3, with 12 positions matching TRBD2. The germline V gene encodes CDR1 GTSNPN and CDR2 SVGIG (reference sequence). CDR3 size: 15 residues. With 2 bases clipped from V and 4 bases from J, the junction kept 4 bases outside the gene matches. CDR3 region: CAWSRLAGASDTQYF. The CDR3 DNA sequence: TGTGCCTGGAGTCGACTAGCGGGAGCGTCAGATACGCAGTATTTT.